This record looks at one TCR beta chain sequence and its context. The antigen this receptor binds is unknown. No base quality values were provided; no much bigger clone lies one nucleotide off. From its cysteine to its phenylalanine, the CDR3 spans 19 amino acids. The kept DNA is CDR3 alone, 57 bases in frame from the first base. The CDR1 and CDR2 encoded by the germline V gene (reference sequence) are LGHDT and YNNKEL. V was cut back by 0 bases and J by 0 bases, leaving a gap of 20 bases between them. The entry originates in a study of blood T cell repertoires in COVID-19 (dated by TCRdb to 2019 to 2021). In terms of the full investigation: Samples from collaborators originated in the United States, Italy and Spain and spanned both the acute and convalescent phases of COVID-19. The prospective study material was composed of cDNA or gDNA derived from T cells, B-cell-depleted T cells, or PBMCs. Nearly every sample came with metadata listing a de-identified subject ID, COVID-19 status, age in years and sex. Deeply sampled blood TCRbeta repertoires from subjects exposed to, actively infected with, or recovered from COVID-19 were included in the dataset. Where available, HLA class I and class II types were obtained from metadata supplied by the sample provider rather than from assay-based typing. The repertoires were made available in a free public database intended to serve as a resource for research on the immune response to SARS-CoV-2. The samples were drawn from two sources: the first 160 participants of the ongoing ImmuneRACE study, and 950 to 1,500 subjects contributed by 6 global collaborators. The research as a whole found: How much clinical and demographic metadata was included differed by source and by participant, and the metadata was provided uncurated.

TCRbeta CDR3 regions were amplified from genomic DNA by means of the immunoSEQ Assay, a bias-controlled multiplex PCR. Turning to the authors' computational methods: Within the assay, amplification of reference gene primers was used to estimate how many nucleated cells each sample contained. To quantify the absolute abundance of each unique TCRbeta CDR3 rearrangement, sequence reads were collapsed and filtered. For each sample, productive Simpson clonality was calculated as the square root of Simpson's diversity index over productive rearrangements. The table comes from immuneACCESS by way of TCRdb, which keeps in-frame sequences with V and J called. Part of the clones is missing from these tables; in studies checked, under half for an unresolved V gene and the rest for unknown reasons. The DNA gave D and trimming, while V, J and clone size come from that table. The sample table contains about 53,000 clones; only one count was recorded for approximately 80% of them. The ten largest clones capture about 14% of the sample.

The collaborating institutions used their own protocols to collect whole blood in K2EDTA tubes. For TCRbeta analysis, collaborators shipped samples in one of three forms: frozen whole blood, isolated PBMCs, or DNA extracted from either of those sample types. The chain is encoded by TRBV3-1 (or the pseudogene TRBV3-2) joined to TRBJ1-1, with TRBD1 tentatively as D gene (5 bases match). The sequence came from a human donor in a cohort sampled during active COVID-19. Input material: peripheral blood. The nucleotide sequence reads TGTGCCAGCAGCCAAGATCTCTTTGACCGAGTGGGGCTGAACACTGAAGCTTTCTTT. This translates into CASSQDLFDRVGLNTEAFF.